The 20 T cell receptor beta chains in this list originate from one sample, sequenced in a study of blood T cells in healthy people across ages. Using a J-beta primer mix together with a sample-barcoded 5' primer, a second PCR was run for roughly 7 to 12 cycles. TCRdb re-called the 5' RACE reads with MiXCR, one entry per CDR3 protein. Found here are about 570,000 distinct CDR3 sequences, roughly 28% of them singletons; the top ten hold roughly 20%. Sequencing was performed on blood. The origin of the receptors is an older woman in good health.

This clonotype was detected a few times. The DNA of the CDR3 is TGTGCCAGCAGCTCAGACAGTTCACCGCCAGCTTTCTTT. It yields the protein CASSSDSSPPAFF. The V gene is TRBV7-9, the J gene TRBJ1-1; weak D call: TRBD1 (5 bases). Per germline, CDR1 SEHNR and CDR2 FQNEAQ (reference sequence). V lost 4 bases, J lost 10 bases, and 16 bases lay in between. CDR3 size: 13 residues.

The rearrangement joins TRBV2 to TRBJ1-3, with D possibly being TRBD1 (5 bases). Trimming left V 3 bases short and J 0 bases short, with 15 bases between. The CDR3 spans 17 residues. Germline V gene sequence: CDR1 SNHLY, CDR2 FYNNEI. CDR3: CASSEQVGASSGNTIYF. CDR3 bases: TGTGCCAGCAGTGAGCAGGTCGGGGCAAGCTCTGGAAACACCATATATTTT.

This clonotype was counted between two and nine times. The CDR3 region is CASSSTQGTQYF. The CDR3 DNA follows: TGTGCCAGCAGCTCCACCCAGGGGACCCAGTACTTC. The chain is built from TRBV7-2 and TRBJ2-5; D perhaps matches TRBD1 (5 bases). Germline loops: CDR1 SGHTA, CDR2 FQGNSA. This CDR3 region has 12 residues. Trimming shortened V by 4 bases and J by 7 bases, and 10 bases separated the two germline ends.

This clonotype was picked up one time. V usage is TRBV6-2 or TRBV6-3 and J usage is TRBJ1-5; TRBD1 aligns across 7 bases. In germline, CDR1 is MNHEY, CDR2 SVGEGT. V trimming: 6 bases; J trimming: 6 bases; junction bases outside the gene matches: 11. CDR3 length equals 15 residues. Here the CDR3 reads CASRSPTGLGQPQHF. DNA of the CDR3: TGTGCCAGCAGATCCCCGACAGGGCTGGGTCAGCCCCAGCATTTT.

V is TRBV11-2 and J is TRBJ2-5; D gene unclear. Germline CDR1 reads SGHAT; CDR2 reads FQNNGV. V was pared by 5 bases and J by 5 bases, with 18 bases between. This CDR3 region has 15 residues. CDR3 in DNA: TGTGCCAGCAGCCCCTCGTTAGCTATGGGGGAGACCCAGTACTTC. Translating it yields CASSPSLAMGETQYF. The whole variable domain, remainder taken from reference TRBV11-2 and TRBJ2-5, is EAGVAQSPRYKIIEKRQSVAFWCNPISGHATLYWYQQILGQGPKLLIQFQNNGVVDDSQLPKDRFSAERLKGVDSTLKIQPAKLEDSAVYLCASSPSLAMGETQYFGPGTRLLVL.

The CDR3 sequence: CASSVQGTGETQYF. In nucleotides, the CDR3 is TGTGCCAGCAGCGTCCAGGGGACAGGGGAGACCCAGTACTTC. The chain is built from TRBV9 and TRBJ2-5; 9 bases fit TRBD1. Per germline, CDR1 SGDLS and CDR2 YYNGEE. Unmatched junction bases numbered 4, after V lost 2 bases and J lost 5 bases. This CDR3 contains 14 residues.

This sequence joins TRBV4-1 and TRBJ2-3; D unclear. The CDR3 is 15 amino acids. V gave up 1 base and J gave up 2 bases, with 10 bases separating them. The germline CDR1 and CDR2 sequences are MGHRA and YSYEKL. Here the CDR3 DNA reads TGCGCCAGCAGCCAAGTAGCACCCACCACAGATACGCAGTATTTT. It encodes CASSQVAPTTDTQYF.

The genes are TRBV20-1 and TRBJ1-2; D remains ambiguous. Trimming removed 3 bases from V and 4 bases from J, with 12 bases in between. This CDR3 spans 13 amino acids. Germline-derived CDR1 and CDR2 are DFQATT and SNEGSKA (reference sequence). For the CDR3, the DNA is TGCAGTGCTAGTAAGGAGGTTAGCTATGGCTACACCTTC. Translation: CSASKEVSYGYTF.

As to this clonotype: The conserved phenylalanine or tryptophan normally closing the CDR3 is absent here, so this likely arose from a read error. The V and J genes are TRBV7-9 and TRBJ2-1; 14 bases are shared with TRBD2. Germline V gene sequence: CDR1 SEHNR, CDR2 FQNEAQ (reference sequence). The CDR3 length is 19 residues. V dropped 4 bases and J dropped 0; count of bases not matched to a gene: 8. CDR3 sequence reads: CASSSPGLAGVSSYNEQFL. For the CDR3, the DNA is TGTGCCAGCAGCTCCCCGGGACTAGCGGGGGTTAGCTCCTACAATGAGCAGTTCTTA.

The V call is TRBV6-4, the J call TRBJ2-6; D is unclear. The CDR3 sequence is 14 residues long. The germline V gene encodes CDR1 MRHNA and CDR2 SNTAGT. Between the trimmed V and J ends, which lost 6 bases and 2 bases, there was a span of 8 bases. The CDR3 sequence is CASRQTAGANVLTF. CDR3 DNA sequence: TGTGCCAGCAGACAGACGGCTGGGGCCAACGTCCTGACTTTC.

This clonotype has just a few counts. Just one base apart from a much larger clone, this may be a read error. DNA of the CDR3: TGTGCCAGCAGCACGCCCGGGACGGACTACGAGCGGTACTTC. Translated, it gives CASSTPGTDYERYF. This chain links TRBV7-2 with TRBJ2-1; D may be TRBD2 (6 bases). This CDR3 has 14 amino acids. Germline loops: CDR1 SGHTA, CDR2 FQGNSA. Full variable domain (rest looked up from reference TRBV7-2 and TRBJ2-1): GAGVSQSPSNKVTEKGKDVELRCDPISGHTALYWYRQSLGQGLEFLIYFQGNSAPDKSGLPSDRFSAERTGGSVSTLTIQRTQQEDSAVYLCASSTPGTDYERYFGPGTRLTVL.

At least ten counts were recorded for this clonotype. V usage is TRBV12-3 or TRBV12-4 and J usage is TRBJ1-5; maybe TRBD1 (5 bases). This CDR3 comprises 13 residues. Trimming removed 3 bases at V and 7 bases at J, with 10 bases between. The CDR3 loop reads CASSFGGVQPQHF. In DNA form, the CDR3 reads TGTGCCAGCAGTTTTGGAGGGGTCCAGCCCCAGCATTTT.

This clonotype was observed many times. CDR3 amino acids: CASSNPWAGSGELFF. CDR3 sequence (DNA): TGTGCCAGCAGCAACCCCTGGGCGGGCTCCGGGGAGCTGTTTTTT. This sequence joins TRBV7-6 and TRBJ2-2; D is possibly TRBD2 (5 bases). Germline V gene sequence: CDR1 SGHVS, CDR2 FNYEAQ. The CDR3 sequence is 15 residues long. V dropped 5 bases and J dropped 6 bases, with 16 bases sitting between them.

Only a few counts were recorded for this clonotype. The rearrangement uses TRBV7-2 and TRBJ1-6; D is unresolved. Germline lookup yields CDR1 SGHTA and CDR2 FQGNSA. V lost 4 bases and J lost 7, with 14 bases in between. The CDR3 contains 15 residues. The DNA for the CDR3 is TGTGCCAGCAGCTCCCCTCCCTCTCACAATTCACCCCTCCACTTT. This sequence encodes CASSSPPSHNSPLHF.

This clonotype was seen a few times. J is TRBJ2-7 and V is TRBV24-1; TRBD1 or TRBD2 may be the D gene (5 bases each). The CDR3 is 15 amino acids. The V gene's germline CDR1 is KGHDR and CDR2 SFDVKD. The V and J ends lost 3 bases and 5 bases respectively, with 16 bases between them. In DNA, the CDR3 is TGTGCCACCAGTGATGCCGGGACCGCATTGAACGAGCAGTACTTC. It translates to CATSDAGTALNEQYF.

The chain couples TRBV7-2 to TRBJ1-6, with D maybe TRBD1 (5 bases). This CDR3 has 15 amino acids. V was pared by 1 base and J by 9 bases, with 13 bases between. CDR1 and CDR2 (germline): SGHTA, FQGNSA. The CDR3 DNA reads TGTGCCAGCAGCTTAGTGGGTGGGGGTAGTTCACCCCTCCACTTT. This sequence encodes CASSLVGGGSSPLHF.

This chain connects TRBV3-1 to TRBJ2-3, with a weak D call TRBD1 (7 bases). Trimming left V 4 bases short and J 6 bases short, with 17 bases between. The CDR3 spans 15 residues. Germline V gene lookup returns CDR1 LGHDT and CDR2 YNNKEL (reference sequence). CDR3 protein: CASSPGQRVSDTQYF. As DNA, the CDR3 is TGTGCCAGCAGCCCGGGACAGCGGGTCTCTGATACGCAGTATTTT.

This clonotype was seen once. The chain combines TRBV5-5 with TRBJ2-1; D gene ambiguous. Looked up from germline, CDR1 is SGHKS and CDR2 is YYEKEE (reference sequence). V lost 5 bases, J lost 6 bases, and 15 bases lay in between. CDR3 size: 14 residues. The CDR3 region has the DNA TGTGCCAGCAGTTCATGGGGTTCGTTCAATGAGCAGTTCTTC. It codes for CASSSWGSFNEQFF. Together with reference TRBV5-5 and TRBJ2-1, the CDR3 gives the full variable domain: DAGVTQSPTHLIKTRGQQVTLRCSPISGHKSVSWYQQVLGQGPQFIFQYYEKEERGRGNFPDRFSARQFPNYSSELNVNALLLGDSALYLCASSSWGSFNEQFFGPGTRLTVL.

This clonotype has a handful of counts. The chain joins TRBV13 to TRBJ2-1, with unresolved D. The J call is in doubt because the DNA end fits TRBJ2-5 better. This CDR3 is built from 13 residues. Germline V gene lookup returns CDR1 PRHDT and CDR2 FYEKMQ (reference sequence). The CDR3 bases are TGTGCCAGCAGCTCGACACTTCTGGAGACCCAGTACTTC. Residues: CASSSTLLETQYF.

This clonotype was picked up one time. V gene TRBV19 combines with J gene TRBJ1-4, with D maybe TRBD1 (5 bases). Deletions cut 2 bases from V and 4 bases from J, with 11 bases between. In germline, CDR1 is LNHDA, CDR2 SQIVND (reference sequence). The CDR3 is made up of 15 amino acids. The CDR3 loop reads CASSIRGSYNEKLFF. The CDR3 DNA sequence: TGTGCCAGTAGTATACGGGGCAGCTATAATGAAAAACTGTTTTTT.